A selection of T cell receptor beta chains follows, all from one sample in a study of glioma-infiltrating T cells. MiXCR was run by TCRdb on the multiplex PCR reads, yielding one entry per CDR3 protein. The sample yields approximately 100,000 distinct CDR3 sequences, about 30% seen once. The specimen sequenced was glioma tissue, nonneoplastic brain tissue, or PBMCs (not recorded which). Every receptor here comes from a human donor with low-grade glioma or glioblastoma, undergoing nonglioma brain surgery, or in good health (not recorded which). The CDR3 runs from the conserved cysteine through the conserved F or W. D genes are given only for firm matches. Not all rows give a size; the values are once, few, many and, for expanded clones, a class.

>TRBV20-1|few|-|TRBJ2-2
TGCAGTTCCCCTCGAAGGGGCGACACCGGGGAGCTGTTTTTT
CSSPRRGDTGELFF
>TRBV27|many|TRBD1|TRBJ1-1
TGTGCCAGCAGTTCAAGGACAGGAGTTGACACTGAAGCTTTCTTT
CASSSRTGVDTEAFF
>TRBV2|many|TRBD2|TRBJ2-1
TGTGCCAGCACTAGCGGGGGGGCCCACAATGAGCAGTTCTTC
CASTSGGAHNEQFF
>TRBV4-3|-|-|TRBJ2-2
TGCGCCAGCAGCCAAGAAGACGGGGAGCTGTTTTTT
CASSQEDGELFF
>TRBV12-3/TRBV12-4|-|-|TRBJ2-5
TGTGCCAGCAGTTTAGAGTCAGCACGCGAGACCCAGTACTTC
CASSLESARETQYF
>TRBV7-6|few|-|TRBJ1-5
TGTGCCAGCAGCCGCCCCCAGGGACGGAATTATAGCAATCAGCCCCAGCATTTT
CASSRPQGRNYSNQPQHF
>TRBV7-2|many|-|TRBJ1-5
TGTGCCAGCAGCTTACTACAGGGAGATCAGCCCCAGCATTTT
CASSLLQGDQPQHF
>TRBV19|few|TRBD1|TRBJ2-7
TGTGCCAGTAGACCTGCCGGGACAGTAACCTACGAGCAGTACTTC
CASRPAGTVTYEQYF
>TRBV29-1|many|-|TRBJ2-5
TGCAGCGTTGAGAGAAATCAAGAGACCCAGTACTTC
CSVERNQETQYF
>TRBV6-1|many|TRBD2|TRBJ2-5
TGTGCCAGCAGGTCGACTAGCGGGGGGCGCCAAGAGACCCAGTACTTC
CASRSTSGGRQETQYF
>TRBV27|many|-|TRBJ2-7
TGTGCCAGCAGTTTAAGAGTACGAGTTGGGGCTTTCTACGAGCAGTACTTC
CASSLRVRVGAFYEQYF
>TRBV5-5|-|-|TRBJ1-2
TGTGCCAGCAGGGGTGAGGTGGAGCCCCAACAAGGCTACACCTTC
CASRGEVEPQQGYTF
>TRBV6-1|-|TRBD2|TRBJ2-1
TGTGCCAGCAATGGACCCCAAGCGGGGGTCTACAATGAGCAGTCCTTC
CASNGPQAGVYNEQSF
>TRBV12-3/TRBV12-4|few|-|TRBJ1-5
TGTGCCAGCCGCCGTAGCAATCAGCCCCAGCATTTT
CASRRSNQPQHF
>TRBV18|-|TRBD1|TRBJ1-2
TGTGCCAGCTCGCTAACAGGGGAAGCGAATGGCTACACCTTC
CASSLTGEANGYTF
>TRBV7-3|few|-|TRBJ1-1
TGTGCCAGCAGCCAAGGCCCCCTACAAGTAGCTTTCTTT
CASSQGPLQVAFF
>TRBV20-1|many|TRBD1|TRBJ1-1
TGCAGTGGCACCGGGACAGGGGGCATTAGGGTGAACACTGAAGCTTTCTTT
CSGTGTGGIRVNTEAFF
>TRBV19|-|TRBD1|TRBJ1-1
TGTGCCGGTAGGTCAGACAGGGGGAACACTGAAGCTTTCTTT
CAGRSDRGNTEAFF